This T cell receptor beta chain was profiled in a study of shared clonotypes between healthy human individuals. V lost 4 bases and J 4 bases, leaving 10 bases between the germline ends. Germline CDR1 and CDR2: MGHRA and YSYEKL. CDR3 length equals 13 residues. Details on this clone: This probably arose from a read error, given a far larger clone one base away.

Every immunoSEQ plate was one replicate of a subset's evenly spread DNA. The method was immunoSEQ multiplex PCR; TCRdb's version includes in-frame clones alone and lacks a portion of them. This table has approximately 470,000 clones, 65% to 85% appearing once. The source of this sequence is a woman between 40 and 50 years old in good health. Some clones in this sample may be carry-over from other donors' samples. The material sequenced was PBMCs. The V gene is TRBV4-1, the J gene TRBJ1-1, with D tentatively TRBD1 (6 bases). The CDR3, as DNA: TGCGCCAGCAGCCTAGGACAGAGCACTGAAGCTTTCTTT. It encodes CASSLGQSTEAFF.